The 25 T cell receptor beta chains listed next were all sequenced from one sample in a study of blood T cell repertoires in COVID-19. TCRdb keeps only in-frame clones here, not all; method: immunoSEQ multiplex PCR. Of tens of thousands of clones detected, around 86% appear once; the ten largest clones hold approximately 15%. Source material: peripheral blood. These receptors all stem from a human donor in a cohort sampled during active COVID-19.

This chain connects TRBV6-6 to TRBJ1-5; TRBD1 is a possible D gene (6 bases). The CDR3 has 13 residues. Germline assignment: CDR1 MNHNY and CDR2 SVGAGI (reference sequence). V shed 7 bases and J shed 2 bases, with 9 bases lying between them. CDR3: CASNRQGNQPQHF. Here the CDR3 DNA reads TGTGCCAGCAATAGACAGGGCAATCAGCCCCAGCATTTT.

V usage is TRBV27 and J usage is TRBJ1-5; 7 bases are shared with TRBD1. V shed 6 bases, J shed 0 bases, and the junction held 5 bases outside the gene matches. CDR3 length: 15 residues. The germline CDR1 and CDR2 sequences are MNHEY and SMNVEV (reference sequence). The CDR3: CASRAGGYSNQPQHF. CDR3 in DNA: TGTGCCAGCAGGGCAGGGGGTTATAGCAATCAGCCCCAGCATTTT.

This clone was recorded a few times. The chain carries TRBV3-1 (or the pseudogene TRBV3-2) and TRBJ2-1, with 11 nucleotides matching TRBD2. After removal of 0 bases from V and 4 bases from J, the junction contained 11 bases not matched to a gene. This CDR3 region has 19 residues. The germline V gene encodes CDR1 LGHDT and CDR2 YNNKEL (reference sequence). CDR3 in amino acids: CASSQDSRTSGHQYNEQFF. DNA for the CDR3: TGTGCCAGCAGCCAAGATAGCCGGACTAGCGGGCATCAGTACAATGAGCAGTTCTTC.

The V gene is TRBV29-1, the J gene TRBJ1-1, with D tentatively TRBD1 (5 bases). The CDR3 has 13 amino acids. The V gene's germline CDR1 is SQVTM and CDR2 ANQGSEA. The germline V and J ends were trimmed by 1 base and 6 bases, with 12 bases remaining between them. The CDR3 nucleotides are TGCAGCGTTGAAGGGAGGGGTAGGTCTGAAGCTTTCTTT. Protein product: CSVEGRGRSEAFF.

The chain uses TRBV7-9 and TRBJ1-1, with TRBD1 identical over 7 bases. The CDR3 is 14 amino acids. Trimming cost V 3 bases and J 5 bases; bases outside gene matches: 6. Germline assignment: CDR1 SEHNR and CDR2 FQNEAQ (reference sequence). CDR3 sequence (DNA): TGTGCCAGCAGCTTTAGACAGGGTGGTACTGAAGCTTTCTTT. Its translation: CASSFRQGGTEAFF.

The genes are TRBV4-2 and TRBJ1-2, with a possible D match to TRBD1 (5 bases). This CDR3 has 14 amino acids. The germline V and J ends were trimmed by 1 base and 4 bases, with 10 bases remaining between them. Germline CDR1 and CDR2: LGHNA and YNFKEQ. In DNA, the CDR3 is TGTGCCAGCAGCCAAGTGGAGGGGACCTATGGCTACACCTTC. This gives the protein CASSQVEGTYGYTF.

The chain joins TRBV12-3 or TRBV12-4 to TRBJ1-5; D might be TRBD1 (6 bases). The CDR3 is 13 amino acids. V was clipped by 5 bases and J by 6 bases, with 11 bases between them. The CDR3 coding sequence is TGTGCCAGCAGTCCCGGACAGAGTCAGCCCCAGCATTTT. This gives the protein CASSPGQSQPQHF.

The J gene is TRBJ1-2, the V gene TRBV13; 7 bases agree with TRBD1. This CDR3 spans 15 amino acids. V dropped 4 bases and J dropped 4; count of bases not matched to a gene: 9. Germline CDR1 reads PRHDT; CDR2 reads FYEKMQ (reference sequence). The CDR3, as DNA: TGTGCCAGCAGCTCGTTGAACAGGGGTCCCTATGGCTACACCTTC. Amino acids: CASSSLNRGPYGYTF.

V and J are TRBV7-9 and TRBJ1-1; 12 bases agree with TRBD1. Looked up from germline, CDR1 is SEHNR and CDR2 is FQNEAQ (reference sequence). The CDR3 extends over 15 amino acids. V dropped 7 bases and J dropped 11; count of bases not matched to a gene: 14. The CDR3 sequence is CASTLPGQGASWAFF. In DNA, the CDR3 is TGTGCCAGCACCCTACCGGGACAGGGGGCGTCGTGGGCTTTCTTT.

V usage is TRBV7-3 and J usage is TRBJ2-3; TRBD2 agrees at 8 bases. Germline V gives CDR1 SGHTA, CDR2 FQGTGA. This CDR3 is built from 13 residues. J lost 14 bases, V lost 5 bases, and 12 bases had no gene match. In nucleotides, the CDR3 is TGTGCCAGCAGCCGGTCCACTAGCGGCAATAGGTATTTT. This encodes CASSRSTSGNRYF.

This clone has just one count. Here the CDR3 reads CASSVGGQGAPSGANVLTF. CDR3 in DNA: TGTGCCAGCAGCGTAGGGGGCCAGGGGGCTCCCTCTGGGGCCAACGTCCTGACTTTC. The chain carries TRBV9 and TRBJ2-6, with 8 bases that match TRBD1. This CDR3 is 19 amino acids long. CDR1 is SGDLS, CDR2 YYNGEE, per germline. J was trimmed by 0 bases and V by 0 bases; bases with no gene match: 8.

The chain links TRBV5-5 to TRBJ2-1, with 8 bases lining up with TRBD1. CDR1 SGHKS and CDR2 YYEKEE come from the germline V gene (reference sequence). The CDR3 is 15 amino acids. V lost 0 bases and J lost 9; bases outside the gene matches: 8. Here the CDR3 reads CASSLARGPQGEQFF. For the CDR3, the DNA is TGTGCCAGCAGCTTGGCCAGGGGGCCCCAGGGTGAGCAGTTCTTC.

The CDR3 nucleotides read TGTGCCAGCAGTTTAGGGCGGCAGGGCAGCAATCAGCCCCAGCATTTT. The encoded protein is CASSLGRQGSNQPQHF. The chain carries TRBV28 and TRBJ1-5, with a possible D match to TRBD1 (5 bases). Germline V CDR1 and CDR2: MDHEN, SYDVKM. CDR3 length: 16 residues. Trimming stripped 2 bases from V and 1 base from J, with 12 bases between.

The count of this clone is one. This chain uses TRBV5-1 with TRBJ2-7; 8 positions match TRBD2. Germline V CDR1 and CDR2: SGHRS, YFSETQ. The CDR3 sequence is 15 residues long. V was clipped by 4 bases and J by 0 bases; unmatched bases: 6. Here the CDR3 reads CASSPGLAGSYEQYF. The CDR3 region has the DNA TGCGCCAGCAGCCCCGGACTAGCCGGCTCCTACGAGCAGTACTTC. Supplemented by reference TRBV5-1 and TRBJ2-7, the full variable domain reads KAGVTQTPRYLIKTRGQQVTLSCSPISGHRSVSWYQQTPGQGLQFLFEYFSETQRNKGNFPGRFSGRQFSNSRSEMNVSTLELGDSALYLCASSPGLAGSYEQYFGPGTRLTVT.

This clone was observed a single time. The chain employs TRBV28 and TRBJ1-1, with no clear D. The CDR3 runs to 12 residues. V was pared by 2 bases and J by 3 bases, with 4 bases between. CDR1 is MDHEN, CDR2 SYDVKM, per germline. The CDR3 loop reads CASSLPYTEAFF. The DNA of the CDR3 is TGTGCCAGCAGTTTACCCTACACTGAAGCTTTCTTT.

V and J are TRBV7-9 and TRBJ2-2; TRBD2 agrees at 11 bases. CDR3 length: 16 amino acids. The junction had 8 bases not matched to a gene; V was cut back by 5 bases and J by 6 bases. CDR1 is SEHNR, CDR2 FQNEAQ, per germline (reference sequence). The CDR3: CASSGTSGSISGELFF. The CDR3 region has the DNA TGTGCCAGCAGCGGCACTAGCGGGAGTATCTCCGGGGAGCTGTTTTTT.

The V gene is TRBV9, the J gene TRBJ2-7; 10 nucleotides line up with TRBD2. This CDR3 is 16 amino acids long. V lost 4 bases, J lost 2 bases, and 9 bases stayed unmatched. The germline CDR1 and CDR2 sequences are SGDLS and YYNGEE. CDR3 DNA: TGTGCCAGCAGCCCCCAGGGACTAGCGTTAACCTACGAGCAGTACTTC. It codes for CASSPQGLALTYEQYF.

This clone was recorded once. This chain's CDR3 is CASSPSDRGGGETQYF. The CDR3 DNA reads as TGTGCCAGCAGTCCCTCCGACAGGGGCGGTGGAGAGACCCAGTACTTC. The genes are TRBV2 and TRBJ2-5; TRBD1 agrees at 8 bases. The CDR3 covers 16 residues. Germline trimming cut 5 bases from V and 4 bases from J; bases unmatched to any gene: 12. Germline V lookup: CDR1 SNHLY, CDR2 FYNNEI.

The chain employs TRBV7-9 and TRBJ1-4, with D possibly being TRBD1 (5 bases). Germline values: CDR1 SEHNR, CDR2 FQNEAQ (reference sequence). The CDR3 is made up of 11 amino acids. The germline V and J ends were trimmed by 4 bases and 10 bases, with 7 bases remaining between them. CDR3 bases: TGTGCCAGCAGCTCGGGGGGAAAACTGTTTTTT. It is translated as CASSSGGKLFF.

This clone has a single count. The chain recombines TRBV10-1 with TRBJ2-2, with TRBD2 identical over 8 bases. This CDR3 is 15 amino acids long. V was clipped by 3 bases and J by 3 bases; unmatched bases: 3. CDR1 WNHNN and CDR2 SYGVQD come from the germline V gene (reference sequence). This CDR3 is CASSEGAGDTGELFF. DNA for the CDR3: TGCGCCAGCAGTGAAGGAGCGGGGGACACCGGGGAGCTGTTTTTT.

This rearrangement joins TRBV7-8 to TRBJ1-1; 9 bases fit TRBD1. Per the germline V gene, CDR1 is SGHVS and CDR2 is FQNEAQ. Trimming took 5 bases from V and 3 from J; bases not matched to a gene: 10. CDR3 length equals 16 residues. Written as DNA, the CDR3 is TGTGCCAGCAGCGTACGGGACAGGGACGGAGACACTGAAGCTTTCTTT. Translation: CASSVRDRDGDTEAFF.

This chain joins TRBV5-1 and TRBJ2-7, with D maybe TRBD1 (6 bases). CDR3 length: 16 residues. V was cut by 4 bases and J by 6 bases, with 23 bases left in between. Germline V gene lookup returns CDR1 SGHRS and CDR2 YFSETQ. The CDR3 region has the DNA TGCGCCAGCAGCCAGCCTAGCAGGGGTGGAACTCGCGAGCAGTACTTC. Its translation: CASSQPSRGGTREQYF.

This chain uses TRBV19 with TRBJ1-2; 7 bases map to TRBD1. The CDR3 runs to 12 residues. Germline V gene sequence: CDR1 LNHDA, CDR2 SQIVND (reference sequence). V shed 4 bases and J 5 bases; nucleotides not matched to a gene: 1. The CDR3 nucleotides read TGTGCCAGTAGTAGACAGGGATATGGCTACACCTTC. Its translation is CASSRQGYGYTF. The full variable domain, rest sourced from reference TRBV19 and TRBJ1-2, is DGGITQSPKYLFRKEGQNVTLSCEQNLNHDAMYWYRQDPGQGLRLIYYSQIVNDFQKGDIAEGYSVSREKKESFPLTVTSAQKNPTAFYLCASSRQGYGYTFGSGTRLTVV.

This sequence joins TRBV6-5 and TRBJ2-3, with D possibly being TRBD2 (6 bases). The CDR3 runs 14 residues. Germline V gene data show CDR1 as MNHEY and CDR2 as SVGAGI. V was trimmed by 5 bases and J by 6 bases, leaving 15 bases between them. CDR3 loop: CASSPDFSGDTQYF. In DNA form, the CDR3 reads TGTGCCAGCAGTCCGGACTTCAGCGGGGATACGCAGTATTTT.

There are a few counts of this clone. J is TRBJ1-5 and V is TRBV4-1; 10 nucleotides line up with TRBD1. Trimming at V came to 5 bases and at J to 7 bases, leaving 5 bases not matched to a gene. This CDR3 has 14 residues. Germline V gives CDR1 MGHRA, CDR2 YSYEKL. As DNA, the CDR3 is TGCGCCAGCAGCAAGACAGGGGGCGGGCAGCCCCAGCATTTT. This encodes CASSKTGGGQPQHF.